This is a list of T cell receptor beta chains from one sample in a study of T cell responses to AZD1222 COVID-19 vaccine. This table comes from immunoSEQ multiplex PCR, and its TCRdb copy is limited to in-frame clones, with some not included. The sample has about 100,000 clones; approximately 96% are singletons. Material: peripheral blood, obtained on day 0 of AZD1222 vaccination. Source of these receptors: an adult in good health. Both conserved end residues are part of each CDR3. The order of the fields is D gene, J gene, V gene, clone size, CDR3 DNA, CDR3 protein. A D gene is named only where the DNA matches it firmly. Only part of the rows carry a size: once, few, many, or a class if the clone is expanded.

d_gene: .
j_gene: TRBJ1-1
v_gene: TRBV29-1
abundance: .
CDR3nt: TGCAGCGTTGAAGGGGGATTGAACACTGAAGCTTTCTTT
CDR3aa: CSVEGGLNTEAFF

d_gene: .
j_gene: TRBJ1-5
v_gene: TRBV10-2
abundance: .
CDR3nt: TGCGCCAGCAGTGATAGCGGTGGGAGGGCCCAGCATTTT
CDR3aa: CASSDSGGRAQHF

d_gene: .
j_gene: TRBJ2-7
v_gene: TRBV5-1
abundance: .
CDR3nt: TGCGCCAGCAGCTTGATACAGGGTTGGGGTCTCTACGAGCAGTACTTC
CDR3aa: CASSLIQGWGLYEQYF

d_gene: .
j_gene: TRBJ2-3
v_gene: TRBV28
abundance: .
CDR3nt: TGTGCCAGCAGTTTACGGGGTCCAGATACGCAGTATTTT
CDR3aa: CASSLRGPDTQYF

d_gene: .
j_gene: TRBJ1-2
v_gene: TRBV6-5
abundance: .
CDR3nt: TGTGCCAGCAGCCTGACAGGATCGGGCGGCTACACCTTC
CDR3aa: CASSLTGSGGYTF

d_gene: TRBD2
j_gene: TRBJ2-3
v_gene: TRBV27
abundance: .
CDR3nt: TGTGCCAGCAGGGTACCGGGACTAGGCACAGATACGCAGTATTTT
CDR3aa: CASRVPGLGTDTQYF

d_gene: TRBD1
j_gene: TRBJ1-6
v_gene: TRBV30
abundance: .
CDR3nt: TGTGCCTGGAGCGAGACAGGGATTGGCTCACCCCTCCACTTT
CDR3aa: CAWSETGIGSPLHF

d_gene: .
j_gene: TRBJ1-1
v_gene: TRBV18
abundance: .
CDR3nt: TGTGCCAGCTCACCCGCACGAACTGAAGCTTTCTTT
CDR3aa: CASSPARTEAFF

d_gene: TRBD2
j_gene: TRBJ2-1
v_gene: TRBV6-1
abundance: .
CDR3nt: TGTGCCAGCAGTGAAGCCCCACTAGCGGGAGCTTACAATGAGCAGTTCTTC
CDR3aa: CASSEAPLAGAYNEQFF

d_gene: TRBD2
j_gene: TRBJ2-5
v_gene: TRBV5-1
abundance: .
CDR3nt: TGCGCCAGCAGCGCTAGCGGGCAAGAGACCCAGTACTTC
CDR3aa: CASSASGQETQYF

d_gene: .
j_gene: TRBJ1-2
v_gene: TRBV5-5
abundance: .
CDR3nt: TGTGCCAGCAGCTTGGCCGCTCTTGACTATGGCTACACCTTC
CDR3aa: CASSLAALDYGYTF

d_gene: .
j_gene: TRBJ1-4
v_gene: TRBV5-6
abundance: .
CDR3nt: TGTGCCAGCAGCTTTCGAGCAGCCCGTGAAAAACTGTTTTTT
CDR3aa: CASSFRAAREKLFF

d_gene: .
j_gene: TRBJ1-2
v_gene: TRBV4-3
abundance: .
CDR3nt: TGCGCCAGCAGCCAAGGGCCACAGGGATTTGGCTACACCTTC
CDR3aa: CASSQGPQGFGYTF

d_gene: TRBD2
j_gene: TRBJ2-1
v_gene: TRBV7-2
abundance: .
CDR3nt: TGTGCCAGCAGCTTATCGCGCGGGAGACGGTACAATGAGCAGTTCTTC
CDR3aa: CASSLSRGRRYNEQFF

d_gene: .
j_gene: TRBJ1-2
v_gene: TRBV27
abundance: .
CDR3nt: TGTGCCAGCGGAAGGGATTGGACTAACTATGGCTACACCTTC
CDR3aa: CASGRDWTNYGYTF

d_gene: .
j_gene: TRBJ1-2
v_gene: TRBV14
abundance: .
CDR3nt: TGTGCCAGCAGCCAAGGGACAGCTTATGGCTACACCTTC
CDR3aa: CASSQGTAYGYTF

d_gene: .
j_gene: TRBJ1-2
v_gene: TRBV5-6
abundance: .
CDR3nt: TGTGCCAGCAGCCAGGGGACACCTACTTATGGCTACACCTTC
CDR3aa: CASSQGTPTYGYTF

d_gene: .
j_gene: TRBJ1-5
v_gene: TRBV24-1
abundance: .
CDR3nt: TGTGCCACCAGTGACAGGGGTGACCAGCCCCAGCATTTT
CDR3aa: CATSDRGDQPQHF

d_gene: .
j_gene: TRBJ1-2
v_gene: TRBV2
abundance: once
CDR3nt: TGTGCCAGCAGTGTGCGCGGTTACGATGGCTACACCTTC
CDR3aa: CASSVRGYDGYTF

d_gene: .
j_gene: TRBJ1-5
v_gene: TRBV6-5
abundance: .
CDR3nt: TGTGCCAGCATGGAGACTGGGCGGCAGCCCCAGCATTTT
CDR3aa: CASMETGRQPQHF

d_gene: .
j_gene: TRBJ1-4
v_gene: TRBV19
abundance: .
CDR3nt: TGTGCCAGCCTGCCGGGACGGATAATCAATGGGGGAAAACTGTTTTTT
CDR3aa: CASLPGRIINGGKLFF

d_gene: TRBD2
j_gene: TRBJ2-3
v_gene: TRBV6-4
abundance: .
CDR3nt: TGTGCCAGCAGTGTGACGGGGGGGAGCACAGATACGCAGTATTTT
CDR3aa: CASSVTGGSTDTQYF

d_gene: .
j_gene: TRBJ1-2
v_gene: TRBV2
abundance: once
CDR3nt: TGTGCCAGCACCACCGAGTGGGCAGGGAGGGACTATGGCTACACCTTC
CDR3aa: CASTTEWAGRDYGYTF

d_gene: .
j_gene: TRBJ1-2
v_gene: TRBV27
abundance: .
CDR3nt: TGTGCCAGCAGTCACAAGGGGTCTCCAGGCTATGGCTACACCTTC
CDR3aa: CASSHKGSPGYGYTF

d_gene: .
j_gene: TRBJ1-1
v_gene: TRBV28
abundance: .
CDR3nt: TGTGCCAGCAGTCCCCCCTTTCGCACTGAAGCTTTCTTT
CDR3aa: CASSPPFRTEAFF

d_gene: .
j_gene: TRBJ2-7
v_gene: TRBV29-1
abundance: .
CDR3nt: TGCAGCGTTCTTACCTACGAGCAGTACTTC
CDR3aa: CSVLTYEQYF

d_gene: .
j_gene: TRBJ2-3
v_gene: TRBV10-3
abundance: .
CDR3nt: TGTGCCATCAGTGTAGGAGGGAGCGGAGATACGCAGTATTTT
CDR3aa: CAISVGGSGDTQYF

d_gene: .
j_gene: TRBJ1-2
v_gene: TRBV20-1
abundance: once
CDR3nt: TGCAGTGCTCCAGGGAGGGGTGGCTACACCTTC
CDR3aa: CSAPGRGGYTF

d_gene: TRBD1
j_gene: TRBJ2-5
v_gene: TRBV3-1/TRBV3-2
abundance: medium-sized
CDR3nt: TGTGCCAGCAGCCAAGATAGTTCCGCAGGGGGCGCGGAGACCCAGTACTTC
CDR3aa: CASSQDSSAGGAETQYF

d_gene: .
j_gene: TRBJ2-3
v_gene: TRBV2
abundance: .
CDR3nt: TGTGCCAGCAAACTTTCCCAAGCAGATACGCAGTATTTT
CDR3aa: CASKLSQADTQYF

d_gene: .
j_gene: TRBJ2-2
v_gene: TRBV6-5
abundance: .
CDR3nt: TGTGCCAGCAGCCTCGGGGTGAACACCGGGGAGCTGTTTTTT
CDR3aa: CASSLGVNTGELFF

d_gene: .
j_gene: TRBJ1-5
v_gene: TRBV28
abundance: .
CDR3nt: TGTGCCAGCAGTTGGCCCGCTGGGCGGAGCAATCAGCCCCAGCATTTT
CDR3aa: CASSWPAGRSNQPQHF

d_gene: .
j_gene: TRBJ1-5
v_gene: TRBV5-1
abundance: .
CDR3nt: TGCGCCAGCAGCTCCAATGGGAATCAGCCCCAGCATTTT
CDR3aa: CASSSNGNQPQHF

d_gene: .
j_gene: TRBJ1-2
v_gene: TRBV28
abundance: .
CDR3nt: TGTGCCAGCACCCGCACTGGGGGCAGAGACTATGGCTACACCTTC
CDR3aa: CASTRTGGRDYGYTF